The rows below give T cell receptor beta chains drawn from one sample of a study of blood T cell repertoires in COVID-19. Clones were sequenced by immunoSEQ multiplex PCR, and TCRdb holds only the in-frame ones, with some missing. The table includes some 490,000 clones, about 85% detected once. Input material: PBMCs or T cells enriched from blood (not recorded which). The receptors originated from a woman aged 55-70 years who had recovered from COVID-19. Both conserved end residues are part of each CDR3. Each record gives: V gene, clone size, D gene, J gene, CDR3 DNA, CDR3 protein. A D gene is named only where the DNA matches it firmly. Clone size is stated in some rows and not others, as once, few, many or a class when expanded.

V gene: TRBV7-9
clone size: .
D gene: .
J gene: TRBJ2-4
CDR3 DNA: TGTGCCAGCAGCTTAGCCCCTGGACAGAGAGCCAAAAACATTCAGTACTTC
CDR3 protein: CASSLAPGQRAKNIQYF

V gene: TRBV19
clone size: .
D gene: .
J gene: TRBJ1-2
CDR3 DNA: TGTGCCAGTAGCGACGACAGGAGAGACTATGGCTACACCTTC
CDR3 protein: CASSDDRRDYGYTF

V gene: TRBV19
clone size: .
D gene: .
J gene: TRBJ2-2
CDR3 DNA: TGTGCCAGTAGCCAGGGGACCGCTGCGGGCACCGGGGAGCTGTTTTTT
CDR3 protein: CASSQGTAAGTGELFF

V gene: TRBV10-2
clone size: .
D gene: .
J gene: TRBJ1-5
CDR3 DNA: TGCGCCAGCAGGGCCCGGGGGGATTCAGATCAGCCCCAGCATTTT
CDR3 protein: CASRARGDSDQPQHF

V gene: TRBV27
clone size: .
D gene: TRBD1
J gene: TRBJ1-2
CDR3 DNA: TGTGCCAGCAGTAGTGGAATGACAGGGGCCTATGGCTACACCTTC
CDR3 protein: CASSSGMTGAYGYTF

V gene: TRBV4-2
clone size: .
D gene: .
J gene: TRBJ2-5
CDR3 DNA: TGTGCCAGCAGCCAAGTAGAACTCGTCGAGACCCAGTACTTC
CDR3 protein: CASSQVELVETQYF

V gene: TRBV14
clone size: .
D gene: TRBD1
J gene: TRBJ1-4
CDR3 DNA: TGTGCCACCCACGACAGGGAGCGGAGTGAAAAACTGTTTTTT
CDR3 protein: CATHDRERSEKLFF

V gene: TRBV11-2
clone size: .
D gene: TRBD2
J gene: TRBJ2-3
CDR3 DNA: TGTGCCAGCAGCTTAAGAACTAGCGAGCCAGATACGCAGTATTTT
CDR3 protein: CASSLRTSEPDTQYF

V gene: TRBV28
clone size: .
D gene: TRBD2
J gene: TRBJ2-2
CDR3 DNA: TGTGCCAGCAAGTTCGGGGGGGCCTACGGGGAGCTGTTTTTT
CDR3 protein: CASKFGGAYGELFF

V gene: TRBV30
clone size: .
D gene: .
J gene: TRBJ1-1
CDR3 DNA: TGTGCCTGGAGTTGGGGACTTGAAGCTTTCTTT
CDR3 protein: CAWSWGLEAFF

V gene: TRBV4-2
clone size: few
D gene: .
J gene: TRBJ2-7
CDR3 DNA: TGTGCCAGCAGCCGGCTAGAGGAGGGGAACGAGCAGTACTTC
CDR3 protein: CASSRLEEGNEQYF

V gene: TRBV11-2
clone size: once
D gene: .
J gene: TRBJ2-7
CDR3 DNA: TGTGCCAGCAGCTTAGGTCGAGCAAGCCTCTACGAGCAGTACTTC
CDR3 protein: CASSLGRASLYEQYF

V gene: TRBV21-1
clone size: .
D gene: .
J gene: TRBJ2-2
CDR3 DNA: TGTGCCAGCAGCAGGACAGGAAACACCGGGGAGCTGTTTTTT
CDR3 protein: CASSRTGNTGELFF

V gene: TRBV11-2
clone size: .
D gene: TRBD2
J gene: TRBJ2-3
CDR3 DNA: TGTGCCAGCAGCGACGGACTAGCGCCAAATACGCAGTATTTT
CDR3 protein: CASSDGLAPNTQYF

V gene: TRBV24-1
clone size: .
D gene: .
J gene: TRBJ2-5
CDR3 DNA: TGTGCCACCAGTGATTTGAATTCGGAGACCCAGTACTTC
CDR3 protein: CATSDLNSETQYF

V gene: TRBV11-2
clone size: .
D gene: TRBD1
J gene: TRBJ2-2
CDR3 DNA: TGTGCCAGCAGCGGTTACAGGGGAAACACCGGGGAGCTGTTTTTT
CDR3 protein: CASSGYRGNTGELFF

V gene: TRBV27
clone size: .
D gene: TRBD1
J gene: TRBJ1-1
CDR3 DNA: TGTGCCAGCAGTCTTCGCACCGGGACAGGGCTAGGGACTGAAGCTTTCTTT
CDR3 protein: CASSLRTGTGLGTEAFF

V gene: TRBV2
clone size: .
D gene: .
J gene: TRBJ2-5
CDR3 DNA: TGTGCCAGCAATGCAGGCAGTCGAGCAGAGACCCAGTACTTC
CDR3 protein: CASNAGSRAETQYF

V gene: TRBV19
clone size: .
D gene: .
J gene: TRBJ2-2
CDR3 DNA: TGTGCCAGTAGGACCGGGGGTGGGGCCCCGGACTCCAACACCGGGGAGCTGTTTTTT
CDR3 protein: CASRTGGGAPDSNTGELFF

V gene: TRBV7-8
clone size: .
D gene: TRBD1
J gene: TRBJ2-1
CDR3 DNA: TGTGCCAGCAGCTTCGCAGGGGGAACCTACAATGAGCAGTTCTTC
CDR3 protein: CASSFAGGTYNEQFF

V gene: TRBV2
clone size: .
D gene: .
J gene: TRBJ1-2
CDR3 DNA: TGTGCCAGCAGTGACAGGGGAAGTAACTATGGCTACACCTTC
CDR3 protein: CASSDRGSNYGYTF

V gene: TRBV7-2
clone size: .
D gene: .
J gene: TRBJ2-1
CDR3 DNA: TGTGCCAGCAGCTCGCGACTACTTTACAATGAGCAGTTCTTC
CDR3 protein: CASSSRLLYNEQFF

V gene: TRBV2
clone size: .
D gene: TRBD2
J gene: TRBJ2-7
CDR3 DNA: TGTGCCAGCAGTGAAGCCCCCGGGACTAGCCTCCGATACGAGCAGTACTTC
CDR3 protein: CASSEAPGTSLRYEQYF

V gene: TRBV5-1
clone size: .
D gene: TRBD1
J gene: TRBJ2-3
CDR3 DNA: TGCGCCAGCAGCTTGGTGACAGGGCTCACAGATACGCAGTATTTT
CDR3 protein: CASSLVTGLTDTQYF

V gene: TRBV5-1
clone size: .
D gene: .
J gene: TRBJ2-2
CDR3 DNA: TGCGCCAGCAGATCCGGGATTACCGGGGAGCTGTTTTTT
CDR3 protein: CASRSGITGELFF

V gene: TRBV29-1
clone size: .
D gene: TRBD1
J gene: TRBJ2-6
CDR3 DNA: TGCAGCGTTGGGGGACAGGGGTCTCCTGGGGCCAACGTCCTGACTTTC
CDR3 protein: CSVGGQGSPGANVLTF

V gene: TRBV5-6
clone size: .
D gene: .
J gene: TRBJ2-4
CDR3 DNA: TGTGCCAGCAGCTTTCCCAGCGACAGGTACAAAAACATTCAGTACTTC
CDR3 protein: CASSFPSDRYKNIQYF

V gene: TRBV7-2
clone size: .
D gene: .
J gene: TRBJ1-3
CDR3 DNA: TGTGCCAGCAGCCACCCGACAGGTCTTTTTGGAAACACCATATATTTT
CDR3 protein: CASSHPTGLFGNTIYF

V gene: TRBV27
clone size: .
D gene: TRBD1
J gene: TRBJ1-4
CDR3 DNA: TGTGCCAGCAAACGGGACAGCAATGAAAAACTGTTTTTT
CDR3 protein: CASKRDSNEKLFF

V gene: TRBV20-1
clone size: .
D gene: TRBD1
J gene: TRBJ2-1
CDR3 DNA: TGCAGCCAACAGGGGGACCATGAGCAGTTCTTC
CDR3 protein: CSQQGDHEQFF

V gene: TRBV28
clone size: .
D gene: TRBD1
J gene: TRBJ2-1
CDR3 DNA: TGTGCCAGCAGCTTCGACAGGGGTAATGAGCAGTTCTTC
CDR3 protein: CASSFDRGNEQFF

V gene: TRBV7-6
clone size: .
D gene: .
J gene: TRBJ1-2
CDR3 DNA: TGTGCCAGCACCCCCACGAAGGGGGACTATGGCTACACCTTC
CDR3 protein: CASTPTKGDYGYTF

V gene: TRBV27
clone size: .
D gene: .
J gene: TRBJ1-1
CDR3 DNA: TGTGCCAGCAGTTTAAGGGGTGAAGCTTTCTTT
CDR3 protein: CASSLRGEAFF

V gene: TRBV11-2
clone size: .
D gene: .
J gene: TRBJ1-1
CDR3 DNA: TGTGCCAGCAGCTCTGGGACTTCCCGGGGCGAAGCTTTCTTT
CDR3 protein: CASSSGTSRGEAFF

V gene: TRBV6-5
clone size: .
D gene: .
J gene: TRBJ2-6
CDR3 DNA: TGTGCCAGCACCGAACTCTCTGGGGCCAACGTCCTGACTTTC
CDR3 protein: CASTELSGANVLTF

V gene: TRBV10-3
clone size: .
D gene: TRBD2
J gene: TRBJ2-3
CDR3 DNA: TGTGCCATCACCCCTGGACTAGCGGGGTTAGATACGCAGTATTTT
CDR3 protein: CAITPGLAGLDTQYF

V gene: TRBV19
clone size: .
D gene: .
J gene: TRBJ1-6
CDR3 DNA: TGTGCCAGTAGTATACAGGAGGGCAATTCACCCCTCCACTTT
CDR3 protein: CASSIQEGNSPLHF

V gene: TRBV29-1
clone size: .
D gene: .
J gene: TRBJ1-4
CDR3 DNA: TGCAGCGTTGAAGTGACAGAAGGTGAAAAACTGTTTTTT
CDR3 protein: CSVEVTEGEKLFF

V gene: TRBV10-2
clone size: once
D gene: TRBD1
J gene: TRBJ1-3
CDR3 DNA: TGCGCCAGCAGTGTCCCCGGGACAGGGAACGCTGGAAACACCATATATTTT
CDR3 protein: CASSVPGTGNAGNTIYF

V gene: TRBV30
clone size: .
D gene: .
J gene: TRBJ1-3
CDR3 DNA: TGTGCCTGGAGTCAGGGGAGTTCTGGAAACACCATATATTTT
CDR3 protein: CAWSQGSSGNTIYF

V gene: TRBV5-1
clone size: .
D gene: .
J gene: TRBJ2-7
CDR3 DNA: TGCGCCAGCAGCTGGGGGGTCGGTACCTACGAGCAGTACTTC
CDR3 protein: CASSWGVGTYEQYF

V gene: TRBV5-1
clone size: .
D gene: TRBD1
J gene: TRBJ1-2
CDR3 DNA: TGCGCCAGCGGTAGGACAGGAGTTAACTATGGCTACACCTTC
CDR3 protein: CASGRTGVNYGYTF

V gene: TRBV7-9
clone size: .
D gene: .
J gene: TRBJ2-1
CDR3 DNA: TGTGCCAGCAGCTGGGGGGGGCCCTACAATGAGCAGTTCTTC
CDR3 protein: CASSWGGPYNEQFF

V gene: TRBV5-1
clone size: .
D gene: TRBD1
J gene: TRBJ1-1
CDR3 DNA: TGCGCCAGCAGCTTGGACCCTCAGGGGGGTCCCGGAACTTTCTTT
CDR3 protein: CASSLDPQGGPGTFF

V gene: TRBV5-6
clone size: .
D gene: TRBD1
J gene: TRBJ1-6
CDR3 DNA: TGTGCCAGCAGCTTGGGGCAGGGGGCCCGATATTCACCCCTCCACTTT
CDR3 protein: CASSLGQGARYSPLHF

V gene: TRBV19
clone size: .
D gene: TRBD1
J gene: TRBJ1-1
CDR3 DNA: TGTGCCAGTAGTCCCAGGACAGGGGGCGTCACTGAAGCTTTCTTT
CDR3 protein: CASSPRTGGVTEAFF

V gene: TRBV12-3/TRBV12-4
clone size: .
D gene: .
J gene: TRBJ1-2
CDR3 DNA: TGTGCCAGCAGTTTAGCAGCAGGTTATGGCTACACCTTC
CDR3 protein: CASSLAAGYGYTF

V gene: TRBV6-1
clone size: .
D gene: .
J gene: TRBJ1-1
CDR3 DNA: TGTGCCAGCAGTGAAGGCCCGGGGGGGACTGAAGCTTTCTTT
CDR3 protein: CASSEGPGGTEAFF

V gene: TRBV6-5
clone size: .
D gene: .
J gene: TRBJ1-1
CDR3 DNA: TGTGCCAGCAGATACTTACAGGGAACTGAAGCTTTCTTT
CDR3 protein: CASRYLQGTEAFF

V gene: TRBV12-2
clone size: .
D gene: .
J gene: TRBJ2-1
CDR3 DNA: TGTGCAAGTCGCCCCCGGACTAGCGGGGGGGAGAGCTCCTACAATGAGCAGTTCTTC
CDR3 protein: CASRPRTSGGESSYNEQFF

V gene: TRBV7-9
clone size: .
D gene: .
J gene: TRBJ1-4
CDR3 DNA: TGTGCCAGCAGTCCGGGGGGGACTAATGAAAAACTGTTTTTT
CDR3 protein: CASSPGGTNEKLFF

V gene: TRBV7-2
clone size: .
D gene: TRBD1
J gene: TRBJ1-2
CDR3 DNA: TGTGCCAGCAGCTTCAACAGGGGAAACTATGGCTACACCTTC
CDR3 protein: CASSFNRGNYGYTF

V gene: TRBV5-1
clone size: .
D gene: .
J gene: TRBJ2-5
CDR3 DNA: TGCGCCAGCAGCTCCTTGACAGCATCACAAGAGACCCAGTACTTC
CDR3 protein: CASSSLTASQETQYF

V gene: TRBV3-1/TRBV3-2
clone size: .
D gene: TRBD1
J gene: TRBJ1-1
CDR3 DNA: TGTGCCAGCAGCCACCCCGGGACAGGGTTGAACACTGAAGCTTTCTTT
CDR3 protein: CASSHPGTGLNTEAFF

V gene: TRBV24-1
clone size: .
D gene: TRBD1
J gene: TRBJ1-2
CDR3 DNA: TGTGCCACCAGTGACCAGGGGGCCCGACTGGCCTTC
CDR3 protein: CATSDQGARLAF

V gene: TRBV7-2
clone size: .
D gene: .
J gene: TRBJ1-6
CDR3 DNA: TGTGCCAGCAGCTTGGACAGCAGATCACCCCTCCACTTT
CDR3 protein: CASSLDSRSPLHF

V gene: TRBV5-4
clone size: .
D gene: TRBD1
J gene: TRBJ2-5
CDR3 DNA: TGTGCCAGCAGCCCTGAAACAGGGGGCAGAGAGACCCAGTACTTC
CDR3 protein: CASSPETGGRETQYF